Listed below are T cell receptor beta chains from one sample, sequenced in a study of control samples from healthy donors and cancer patients. Sequencing was performed with immunoSEQ multiplex PCR; in TCRdb, only in-frame clones are kept and a portion is missing. In the table there are roughly 170,000 clones, approximately 86% of which are singletons. The sequencing input was blood. The receptors shown here come from a woman aged 30 to 39 in good health. Each CDR3 is given without its conserved first and last residue.

v_call | cdr3_aa
TRBV19 | ASLNPGQGYT
TRBV4-1 | ASSHKDGFNTGELF
TRBV12-3/TRBV12-4 | ASSYNPFYGYT
TRBV4-1 | ASSQRDLTNQPQH
TRBV6-6 | AVGEPNSSGNEKLF
TRBV9 | ASSVGLQYTDTQY
TRBV2 | ASSVGTVNNQPQH
TRBV7-9 | ASSLPDRLGNYGYT
TRBV11-2 | ASSLVSYNEQF
TRBV19 | ASIPRTSGANVLT
TRBV7-6 | ASSLGGDRRTDTQY
TRBV6-1 | ASSEEGRGLTLH
TRBV25-1 | ASSENRRGQSLGGYT
TRBV7-9 | ASSLGRAATDNEQF
TRBV11-2 | ASSLSGSNQPQH
TRBV19 | ATRTGPAHGYT
TRBV3-1/TRBV3-2 | ASSPGGAGQDTQY
TRBV12-3/TRBV12-4 | ASTEDEQF
TRBV9 | ASSFGTDSYNEQF
TRBV2 | ASSFRAGLAEPYEQY
TRBV3-1/TRBV3-2 | ASRRTGGGGEQY
TRBV7-9 | ASSRGQGAEGELF
TRBV9 | ASSVGLAGGTDTQY
TRBV9 | ASSPGTAPLH
TRBV5-1 | ASRPGGGLQETQY
TRBV7-9 | ASTWLLEAGTDTQY
TRBV2 | ASSGGTGSTGELF
TRBV10-3 | AIAIDYSARDTQY
TRBV5-1 | ASSRGHAETQY
TRBV10-3 | AISSGPRDSNIQY